Shown below are 10 T cell receptor beta chains from a single sample sequenced in a study of PD-1 blockade in classical Hodgkin lymphoma. Every patient had relapsed following autologous stem cell transplantation, and cohorts differed in brentuximab vedotin exposure. Sequenced by immunoSEQ multiplex PCR; TCRdb stores in-frame clones only, minus some. The sample consists of 50,000 to 75,000 clones, approximately 90% of them appearing once. The sample was peripheral blood mononuclear cells (PBMCs), taken before the second cycle of nivolumab. The receptors stem from a human donor with classical Hodgkin lymphoma.

V and J are TRBV5-4 and TRBJ2-5; 7 nucleotides agree with TRBD1. Germline V gene sequence: CDR1 SGHNT, CDR2 YYREEE (reference sequence). This CDR3 contains 13 residues. The V and J ends lost 4 bases and 4 bases, in that order; junction bases with no gene match: 4. CDR3 region: CASSGNRGETQYF. CDR3 DNA: TGTGCCAGCAGCGGGAACAGGGGAGAGACCCAGTACTTC.

J is TRBJ1-5 and V is TRBV6-1; no definite D call. The CDR3 contains 15 residues. Between the trimmed V and J ends, which lost 1 base and 5 bases, there was a span of 12 bases. The germline gives CDR1 MNHNS, CDR2 SASEGT. The CDR3 region is CASSEGPLAYQPQHF. The CDR3 bases are TGTGCCAGCAGTGAAGGGCCGCTGGCATATCAGCCCCAGCATTTT.

Remarks on this clone: The sample carries other DNA sequences with the same CDR3. The J gene is TRBJ1-2, the V gene TRBV7-9; D is ambiguous. Germline CDR1 reads SEHNR; CDR2 reads FQNEAQ (reference sequence). The CDR3 contains 13 residues. V lost 5 bases, J lost 2 bases, and 9 bases lay in between. CDR3: CASSPGQNYGYTF. CDR3 in DNA: TGTGCCAGCAGCCCCGGGCAGAACTATGGCTACACCTTC.

The chain has TRBV7-9 and TRBJ2-7, with a possible D match to TRBD2 (5 bases). The CDR3 runs 13 residues. Deletions cut 5 bases from V and 3 bases from J, with 11 bases between. CDR1 and CDR2 (germline): SEHNR, FQNEAQ (reference sequence). The CDR3 nucleotides are TGTGCCAGCAGCCGGTCGGGGAGCTACGAGCAGTACTTC. This sequence encodes CASSRSGSYEQYF.

The gene calls are TRBV6-5 and TRBJ2-3; tentatively, D is TRBD2 (5 bases). V lost 8 bases and J lost 4, with 7 bases in between. The CDR3 consists of 11 residues. Germline loops: CDR1 MNHEY, CDR2 SVGAGI. The CDR3 nucleotides read TGTGCCAGCCTACTAGCAGATACGCAGTATTTT. Translated, it gives CASLLADTQYF.

The rearrangement links TRBV5-1 to TRBJ1-5; no firm D call. Germline V lookup: CDR1 SGHRS, CDR2 YFSETQ. This CDR3 is built from 15 residues. V was cut by 0 bases and J by 6 bases, with 13 bases left in between. CDR3 residues: CASSLGAGAGQPQHF. CDR3 in DNA: TGCGCCAGCAGCTTGGGAGCGGGCGCGGGTCAGCCCCAGCATTTT.

V gene TRBV5-1 combines with J gene TRBJ2-5; TRBD1 matches 9 bases. Looked up from germline, CDR1 is SGHRS and CDR2 is YFSETQ. This CDR3 is built from 14 residues. V shed 1 base and J 5 bases; nucleotides not matched to a gene: 3. In DNA form, the CDR3 reads TGCGCCAGCAGCTTGACAGGGGGCTCGGAGACCCAGTACTTC. Residues: CASSLTGGSETQYF.

The rearrangement uses TRBV6-5 and TRBJ1-2, with 9 bases identical to TRBD1. The CDR3 is 15 amino acids. Per germline, CDR1 MNHEY and CDR2 SVGAGI. Unmatched junction bases numbered 16, after V lost 4 bases and J lost 13 bases. The CDR3, as DNA: TGTGCCAGCAGTTTGGTGATCGGCGACAGGGGGGTATTCACCTTC. Translation: CASSLVIGDRGVFTF.

Comments on this clone: In the same sample, other DNA sequences code for this CDR3. The chain employs TRBV5-1 and TRBJ2-5; a weak D match, TRBD2 (7 bases). This CDR3 contains 16 residues. V gave up 0 bases and J gave up 4 bases, with 16 bases separating them. The germline V gene encodes CDR1 SGHRS and CDR2 YFSETQ. CDR3 coding DNA: TGCGCCAGCAGCTTGGTTGGCAGGGGAGGGGGAGAGACCCAGTACTTC. This gives the protein CASSLVGRGGGETQYF.

In this sample, this clone turned up once. Other nucleotide sequences from this sample produce the same CDR3. This chain joins TRBV7-9 and TRBJ1-2, with D perhaps TRBD1 (6 bases). V was clipped by 1 base and J by 7 bases, with 13 bases between them. The CDR3 has 14 amino acids. Germline-derived CDR1 and CDR2 are SEHNR and FQNEAQ (reference sequence). The CDR3 DNA sequence: TGTGCCAGCAGCTTAGAGGGGGGGGCTGCTGGCTACACCTTC. This encodes CASSLEGGAAGYTF.